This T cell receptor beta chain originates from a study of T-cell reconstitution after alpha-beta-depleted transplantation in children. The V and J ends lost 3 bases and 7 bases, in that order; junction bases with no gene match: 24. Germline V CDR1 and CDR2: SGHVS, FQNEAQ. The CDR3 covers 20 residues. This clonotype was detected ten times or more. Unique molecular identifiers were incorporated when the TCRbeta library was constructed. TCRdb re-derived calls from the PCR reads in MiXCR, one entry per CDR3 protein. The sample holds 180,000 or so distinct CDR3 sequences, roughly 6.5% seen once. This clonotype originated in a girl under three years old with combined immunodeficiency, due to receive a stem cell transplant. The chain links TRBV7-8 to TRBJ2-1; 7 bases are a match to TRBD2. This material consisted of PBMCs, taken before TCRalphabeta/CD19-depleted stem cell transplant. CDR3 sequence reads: CASSFRLASTLLFPSNEQFF. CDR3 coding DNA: TGTGCCAGCAGCTTCAGACTAGCTTCCACACTCCTCTTCCCTAGTAATGAGCAGTTCTTC.